This TCR beta chain was documented in a study of blood T cell repertoires in COVID-19. Clones were sequenced by immunoSEQ multiplex PCR, and TCRdb holds only the in-frame ones, with some missing. The sample carries tens of thousands of clones, roughly 70% recorded once. With 1 base removed from V and 5 bases from J, the gap between germline ends came to 6 bases. The CDR3 runs 12 residues. CDR1 and CDR2 (germline): SGHTS, YDEGEE. Sequenced input: peripheral blood. The source of this sequence is a man aged 65 to 85 with COVID-19, enrolled during active disease. The rearrangement links TRBV5-8 to TRBJ1-1; D is undetermined. The CDR3 spells CASSLRWTEAFF. CDR3 nucleotide sequence: TGTGCCAGCAGCTTGCGGTGGACTGAAGCTTTCTTT.